The clone carrying this T cell receptor (beta chain) was detected only a few times. Its antigen is not identified. V shed 0 bases and J shed 5 bases, with 4 bases lying between them. Germline CDR1 reads MGHDK; CDR2 reads SYGVNS. The CDR3 is made up of 12 amino acids. The entry originates in a study of breast tumors, draining lymph nodes, adjacent tissues. One entry per CDR3 protein results from TCRdb running MiXCR on the multiplex PCR reads. The top ten clones hold 2.2% of a sample with approximately 130,000 distinct CDR3 sequences, approximately 22% of them seen once. Axillary draining lymph nodes of breast cancer patients supplied the node samples. Whole-study findings and limits: Tumor and nontumor repertoires were significantly more similar in luminal-like than in basal-like breast cancer. Compared with lymph nodes, tumors were less diverse; compared with nontumor tissue, more. Findings are consistent with lymph node origin and intratumoral expansion of most tumor T cells.

The chain employs TRBV25-1 and TRBJ2-5, with D hard to call. The material sequenced was axillary lymph node tissue. The TCR sequence derives from a female donor with breast cancer. Some clones in this sample may be carry-over from other donors' samples. CDR3 nucleotides: TGTGCCAGCAGTGAATATTTGGAGACCCAGTACTTC. Translating gives CASSEYLETQYF.